The 19 T cell receptor beta chains presented below share a single source sample, sequenced in a study of blood T cell repertoires in COVID-19. This table comes from immunoSEQ multiplex PCR, and its TCRdb copy is limited to in-frame clones, with some not included. Found here are approximately 110,000 clones, around three quarters of them singletons; the top ten hold roughly 4.7%. Sequencing was done on a sample of peripheral blood. These receptors came from a human donor in a cohort sampled during active or convalescent COVID-19.

This CDR3 is CASSLRLVISDEQYF. The CDR3 DNA sequence: TGTGCCAGCAGCTTAAGGCTAGTTATATCGGACGAGCAGTACTTC. The gene calls are TRBV13 and TRBJ2-7; D call uncertain. The V gene's germline CDR1 is PRHDT and CDR2 FYEKMQ (reference sequence). The CDR3 extends over 15 amino acids. Trimming left V 2 bases short and J 5 bases short, with 16 bases between.

The chain employs TRBV19 and TRBJ2-2, with TRBD1 matching over 7 bases. Germline CDR1 LNHDA, CDR2 SQIVND (reference sequence). This CDR3 contains 12 residues. With V trimmed by 9 bases and J by 6 bases, 4 bases remained unmatched. CDR3: CASNQGAGELFF. The CDR3 coding sequence is TGTGCCAGCAATCAGGGGGCCGGGGAGCTGTTTTTT.

The table lists this clone with a few counts. The gene calls are TRBV7-2 and TRBJ2-7, with 12 bases that match TRBD1. Germline CDR1 reads SGHTA; CDR2 reads FQGNSA. The CDR3 contains 16 residues. Trimming removed 5 bases from V and 7 bases from J; junction bases left unmatched: 12. This CDR3 reads CASSRNPGQGAREQYF. The DNA of the CDR3 is TGTGCCAGCAGCCGGAATCCGGGACAGGGGGCGAGAGAGCAGTACTTC. The whole variable domain, remainder taken from reference TRBV7-2 and TRBJ2-7, is GAGVSQSPSNKVTEKGKDVELRCDPISGHTALYWYRQSLGQGLEFLIYFQGNSAPDKSGLPSDRFSAERTGGSVSTLTIQRTQQEDSAVYLCASSRNPGQGAREQYFGPGTRLTVT.

Note on this clone: In the same sample, other DNA sequences code for this CDR3. V and J are TRBV19 and TRBJ1-4; TRBD1 is a possible D gene (6 bases). Germline-derived CDR1 and CDR2 are LNHDA and SQIVND (reference sequence). The V and J ends lost 6 bases and 0 bases respectively, with 11 bases between them. The CDR3 has 15 residues. The CDR3 DNA reads as TGTGCCAGTAGGCCACAGGGTGCAACTAATGAAAAACTGTTTTTT. Translation: CASRPQGATNEKLFF.

The chain links TRBV30 to TRBJ1-2; D gene ambiguous. Trimming removed 5 bases at V and 6 bases at J, with 7 bases between. The CDR3 has 10 residues. The germline V gene has CDR1 GTSNPN and CDR2 SVGIG (reference sequence). The CDR3 sequence: CAWAGHGYTF. CDR3 nucleotides: TGTGCCTGGGCAGGTCATGGCTACACCTTC.

The sample holds a few counts of this clone. This chain uses TRBV12-3 or TRBV12-4 with TRBJ2-5, with D unclear. The V and J ends lost 6 bases and 1 base respectively, with 9 bases between them. The CDR3 spans 13 residues. The DNA for the CDR3 is TGTGCCAGCAGGCTAGGCCTCCAAGAGACCCAGTACTTC. Translation gives CASRLGLQETQYF.

The V and J genes are TRBV6-2 or TRBV6-3 and TRBJ1-5, with 9 bases fitting TRBD1. J was trimmed by 3 bases and V by 2 bases; bases with no gene match: 8. This CDR3 has 17 residues. Germline values: CDR1 MNHEY, CDR2 SVGEGT. CDR3 protein: CASSYSGTGFVNQPQHF. The DNA of the CDR3 is TGTGCCAGCAGTTACAGCGGGACAGGGTTTGTCAATCAGCCCCAGCATTTT.

This clone was seen a few times. This sequence joins TRBV4-3 and TRBJ2-7; maybe TRBD1 (5 bases). Germline loops: CDR1 LGHNA, CDR2 YSLEER. Trimming cost V 1 base and J 2 bases, with 12 bases left between them. The CDR3 has 15 amino acids. This CDR3 reads CASSQVYDRAYEQYF. In DNA, the CDR3 is TGCGCCAGCAGCCAAGTATACGACAGAGCCTACGAGCAGTACTTC.

This clone was seen a single time. The chain carries TRBV7-6 and TRBJ2-7, with 7 bases that match TRBD1. CDR1 SGHVS and CDR2 FNYEAQ come from the germline V gene. The CDR3 is made up of 15 amino acids. Unmatched junction bases numbered 11, after V lost 2 bases and J lost 7 bases. The CDR3 region is CASSLNSHKGAEQYF. In DNA, the CDR3 is TGTGCCAGCAGCTTAAACTCCCACAAGGGGGCTGAGCAGTACTTC.

The V gene is TRBV18, the J gene TRBJ1-2, with TRBD1 matching 7 bases. J gave up 7 bases and V 1 base, and 12 bases lay outside the gene matches. In germline, CDR1 is KGHSH, CDR2 LQKENI. This CDR3 spans 16 amino acids. Here the CDR3 reads CASSPLVEGAVSGYTF. The CDR3 bases are TGTGCCAGCTCACCACTGGTAGAGGGGGCTGTCAGTGGCTACACCTTC. The whole variable domain, remainder taken from reference TRBV18 and TRBJ1-2, is NAGVMQNPRHLVRRRGQEARLRCSPMKGHSHVYWYRQLPEEGLKFMVYLQKENIIDESGMPKERFSAEFPKEGPSILRIQQVVRGDSAAYFCASSPLVEGAVSGYTFGSGTRLTVV.

V is TRBV7-2 and J is TRBJ2-3, with 10 bases that match TRBD2. CDR3 length: 16 residues. V trimming: 0 bases; J trimming: 5 bases; junction bases outside the gene matches: 5. Germline V gene lookup returns CDR1 SGHTA and CDR2 FQGNSA. CDR3 nucleotide sequence: TGTGCCAGCAGCTTAGCGGCTAGCGGGAGCCGAGATACGCAGTATTTT. It yields the protein CASSLAASGSRDTQYF. Complete variable domain (other parts from reference TRBV7-2 and TRBJ2-3): GAGVSQSPSNKVTEKGKDVELRCDPISGHTALYWYRQSLGQGLEFLIYFQGNSAPDKSGLPSDRFSAERTGGSVSTLTIQRTQQEDSAVYLCASSLAASGSRDTQYFGPGTRLTVL.

CDR3 in amino acids: CASSSGQGHPYNEQFF. CDR3 in DNA: TGTGCCAGCAGTTCCGGACAGGGACACCCCTACAATGAGCAGTTCTTC. V gene TRBV6-5 combines with J gene TRBJ2-1; 8 bases match TRBD1. The V segment lost 4 bases and the J segment 2 bases; nucleotides outside the gene matches: 7. This CDR3 contains 16 residues. Germline V lookup: CDR1 MNHEY, CDR2 SVGAGI.

This clone was detected many times. This chain uses TRBV4-2 with TRBJ2-7; 7 bases match TRBD1. Unmatched junction bases numbered 8, after V lost 0 bases and J lost 9 bases. This CDR3 has 14 amino acids. Germline-derived CDR1 and CDR2 are LGHNA and YNFKEQ. The CDR3 nucleotides read TGTGCCAGCAGCCAAGATCGCGCGAGGGGGCCGCAGTACTTC. Translating gives CASSQDRARGPQYF.

V is TRBV15 and J is TRBJ1-6, with a tentative D call TRBD1 (6 bases). V lost 3 bases and J lost 11, with 14 bases in between. Germline values: CDR1 LNHNV, CDR2 YYDKDF (reference sequence). The CDR3 spans 14 residues. The CDR3 sequence is CATSRDSQEPPLHF. The CDR3 DNA sequence: TGTGCCACCAGCAGGGACAGCCAAGAACCACCCCTCCACTTT.

The chain couples TRBV7-2 to TRBJ1-5; 8 nucleotides align to TRBD1. The CDR3 consists of 15 residues. The V and J ends lost 5 bases and 7 bases, in that order; junction bases with no gene match: 10. CDR1 is SGHTA and CDR2 is FQGNSA in the germline V gene. The CDR3 loop reads CASSIRTGIGQPQHF. Here the CDR3 DNA reads TGTGCCAGCAGCATTAGGACAGGGATTGGCCAGCCCCAGCATTTT.

The chain carries TRBV29-1 and TRBJ1-1, with D tentatively TRBD1 (5 bases). The V gene lost 1 base and the J gene lost 5 bases, with 8 bases spanning the gap. The CDR3 loop spans 12 amino acids. Germline V gives CDR1 SQVTM, CDR2 ANQGSEA. CDR3 region: CSVEAGWTEAFF. For the CDR3, the DNA is TGCAGCGTTGAAGCAGGGTGGACTGAAGCTTTCTTT.

J is TRBJ2-1 and V is TRBV28, with no clear D. The germline CDR1 and CDR2 sequences are MDHEN and SYDVKM. V was cut by 5 bases and J by 0 bases, with 14 bases left in between. The CDR3 length is 16 residues. The CDR3 nucleotides are TGTGCCAGCAGTCCCGAGAGCTTGAGCTCCTACAATGAGCAGTTCTTC. Its translation is CASSPESLSSYNEQFF.

This clone was seen more than once but under ten times. The chain couples TRBV7-8 to TRBJ2-1; D possibly corresponds to TRBD2 (6 bases). Trimming cost V 4 bases and J 9 bases, with 10 bases left between them. The germline V gene encodes CDR1 SGHVS and CDR2 FQNEAQ. The CDR3 has 12 residues. The CDR3 nucleotides read TGTGCCAGCAGCTCTGGGGGACTTGAGCAGTTCTTC. Its protein product is CASSSGGLEQFF.

The V and J genes are TRBV19 and TRBJ1-5; D is unresolved. This CDR3 has 16 amino acids. Germline V gives CDR1 LNHDA, CDR2 SQIVND (reference sequence). The ends were cut back, 4 bases at V and 4 bases at J, with 17 bases in the middle. The CDR3 here is CASSTIDRTWNQPQHF. CDR3 nucleotide sequence: TGTGCCAGTAGTACCATTGATAGGACTTGGAATCAGCCCCAGCATTTT.